These 23 T cell receptor beta chains came from one sample sequenced in a study of blood T cell repertoires in COVID-19. Data came from immunoSEQ multiplex PCR; TCRdb stores just in-frame clones and leaves some out. The table has 150,000 or so clones, about 83% seen once; the top ten hold about 9.3%. Sequenced input: peripheral blood. These receptors were collected from a woman aged 65 to 85 with COVID-19, enrolled during active disease.

The chain combines TRBV13 with TRBJ1-3, with TRBD1 identical over 7 bases. V trimming: 3 bases; J trimming: 6 bases; junction bases outside the gene matches: 5. Germline CDR1 and CDR2: PRHDT and FYEKMQ (reference sequence). The CDR3 is 14 residues long. CDR3 region: CASSFRQGANTIYF. The CDR3 DNA follows: TGTGCCAGCAGCTTCCGACAGGGTGCAAACACCATATATTTT.

The chain is built from TRBV2 and TRBJ1-6, with D hard to call. This CDR3 has 14 amino acids. Germline lookup yields CDR1 SNHLY and CDR2 FYNNEI. V lost 0 bases and J lost 10, with 10 bases in between. CDR3 in amino acids: CASSEAGRESPLHF. The CDR3 DNA sequence: TGTGCCAGCAGTGAAGCGGGCCGGGAATCACCCCTCCACTTT.

This clone was detected only a few times. The CDR3 region is CASSPRTGGNYGYTF. The CDR3 nucleotides read TGTGCCAGCAGCCCTCGGACAGGGGGTAACTATGGCTACACCTTC. The chain couples TRBV9 to TRBJ1-2; 10 nucleotides align to TRBD1. After removal of 4 bases from V and 1 base from J, the junction contained 4 bases not matched to a gene. The CDR3 loop spans 15 amino acids. Germline CDR1 is SGDLS and CDR2 is YYNGEE.

The rearrangement links TRBV28 to TRBJ1-2, with 7 bases matching TRBD1. CDR3 length: 14 residues. CDR1 MDHEN and CDR2 SYDVKM come from the germline V gene. Trimming removed 6 bases from V and 4 bases from J; junction bases left unmatched: 8. CDR3: CASSLGTARYGYTF. CDR3 coding DNA: TGTGCCAGCAGCCTCGGGACAGCCCGCTATGGCTACACCTTC.

This chain connects TRBV3-1 (or the pseudogene TRBV3-2) to TRBJ1-1, with D possibly TRBD1 on 5 matching bases. Trimming shortened V by 2 bases and J by 1 base, and 11 bases separated the two germline ends. Germline V gene data show CDR1 as LGHDT and CDR2 as YNNKEL (reference sequence). This CDR3 comprises 15 residues. DNA for the CDR3: TGTGCCAGCAGCCAACTAGACAGAAAGAACACTGAAGCTTTCTTT. This encodes CASSQLDRKNTEAFF.

V usage is TRBV9 and J usage is TRBJ1-1; TRBD1 is a possible D gene (6 bases). The CDR3 runs to 13 residues. CDR1 SGDLS and CDR2 YYNGEE come from the germline V gene. Between the trimmed V and J ends, which lost 3 bases and 10 bases, there was a span of 16 bases. The CDR3, as DNA: TGTGCCAGCAGCGAGGCAGGCGGGGGGCGAGCTTTCTTT. Residues: CASSEAGGGRAFF.

This chain connects TRBV2 to TRBJ1-2; perhaps TRBD1 as D (5 bases). This CDR3 has 13 residues. The germline gives CDR1 SNHLY, CDR2 FYNNEI. V lost 2 bases and J lost 7, with 11 bases in between. The CDR3 DNA is TGTGCCAGCAGTGAATCAGGGTTTATTGGCTACACCTTC. Amino acid sequence: CASSESGFIGYTF.

The CDR3 spells CASSLVASGSYNEQFF. CDR3 nucleotides: TGCGCCAGCAGCTTGGTTGCTAGCGGGTCATACAATGAGCAGTTCTTC. The chain links TRBV5-1 to TRBJ2-1; 8 bases fit TRBD2. With V trimmed by 0 bases and J by 4 bases, 6 bases remained unmatched. The length of the CDR3 is 16 residues. In germline, CDR1 is SGHRS, CDR2 YFSETQ.

About this clone itself: At one boundary the junction diverges from the germline segment, which might be a read error. This sequence joins TRBV28 and TRBJ1-2, with D possibly matching TRBD1 (5 bases). The CDR3 extends over 14 amino acids. Germline V gives CDR1 MDHEN, CDR2 SYDVKM. As DNA, the CDR3 is TGTGCCAGCAGTTTGTCCAGGGTCGGCTATGGCTACATCTTC. Amino acid sequence: CASSLSRVGYGYIF.

The chain carries TRBV5-1 and TRBJ2-3, with 7 bases fitting TRBD1. J was trimmed by 0 bases and V by 4 bases; bases with no gene match: 5. CDR1 and CDR2 from the germline V gene are SGHRS and YFSETQ. CDR3 length equals 15 residues. The CDR3 DNA follows: TGCGCCAGCAGCCGACAGGGACATAGCACAGATACGCAGTATTTT. As protein: CASSRQGHSTDTQYF.

The V gene is TRBV29-1, the J gene TRBJ1-1, with D tentatively TRBD1 (5 bases). The length of the CDR3 is 16 residues. In germline, CDR1 is SQVTM, CDR2 ANQGSEA. Trimming pared 0 bases from V and 1 base from J, leaving 15 bases between. CDR3 region: CSVEDRVGDGNTEAFF. CDR3 nucleotides: TGCAGCGTTGAAGATCGAGTAGGGGATGGGAACACTGAAGCTTTCTTT.

V is TRBV19 and J is TRBJ1-1, with a weak D call TRBD1 (6 bases). Germline CDR1 reads LNHDA; CDR2 reads SQIVND (reference sequence). The CDR3 sequence is 14 residues long. The ends were cut back, 3 bases at V and 4 bases at J, with 12 bases in the middle. The CDR3 reads CASSIRGGGTEAFF. CDR3 sequence (DNA): TGTGCCAGTAGTATCAGGGGAGGGGGCACTGAAGCTTTCTTT.

V and J are TRBV30 and TRBJ2-2; D possibly corresponds to TRBD1 (5 bases). The CDR3 runs to 12 residues. Germline V gene lookup returns CDR1 GTSNPN and CDR2 SVGIG (reference sequence). V was shortened by 2 bases and J by 7 bases, with 8 bases between the two germline ends. In DNA, the CDR3 is TGTGCCTGGAGTTCAGGGCACGGGGAGCTGTTTTTT. Amino acids: CAWSSGHGELFF.

The rearrangement uses TRBV6-1 and TRBJ1-4, with TRBD1 as a possible D gene (6 bases). With 0 bases removed from V and 4 bases from J, the gap between germline ends came to 9 bases. The V gene's germline CDR1 is MNHNS and CDR2 SASEGT. The CDR3 consists of 15 residues. Here the CDR3 reads CASSEATGGNEKLFF. The CDR3 bases are TGTGCCAGCAGTGAAGCGACAGGAGGTAATGAAAAACTGTTTTTT.

The V gene is TRBV19, the J gene TRBJ1-4; 8 nucleotides line up with TRBD1. Germline V gene data show CDR1 as LNHDA and CDR2 as SQIVND (reference sequence). V shed 4 bases, J shed 3 bases, and the junction held 4 bases outside the gene matches. The CDR3 runs 15 residues. The CDR3 protein is CASSRQGTANEKLFF. The CDR3 nucleotides read TGTGCCAGTAGTAGACAGGGGACGGCTAATGAAAAACTGTTTTTT.

V gene TRBV15 combines with J gene TRBJ2-1; 14 nucleotides line up with TRBD2. Per the germline V gene, CDR1 is LNHNV and CDR2 is YYDKDF (reference sequence). Trimming cost V 0 bases and J 4 bases; bases outside gene matches: 5. The CDR3 has 18 amino acids. CDR3 nucleotide sequence: TGTGCCACCAGCAGAGATAGACTAGCGGGGGGGCCATACAATGAGCAGTTCTTC. It encodes CATSRDRLAGGPYNEQFF.

This clone was seen a handful of times. The J gene is TRBJ1-1, the V gene TRBV27, with D possibly TRBD1 on 5 matching bases. Germline V gene sequence: CDR1 MNHEY, CDR2 SMNVEV (reference sequence). The CDR3 sequence is 14 residues long. Trimming removed 3 bases from V and 5 bases from J, with 13 bases in between. CDR3: CASSLAGVYTEAFF. Here the CDR3 DNA reads TGTGCCAGCAGTTTGGCGGGGGTGTATACTGAAGCTTTCTTT.

The chain combines TRBV2 with TRBJ1-5; tentative D call: TRBD1 (6 bases). V was pared by 2 bases and J by 1 base, with 6 bases between. Germline CDR1 and CDR2: SNHLY and FYNNEI. CDR3 length: 14 amino acids. CDR3 bases: TGTGCCAGCAGTGAACAGGGGAGCAATCAGCCCCAGCATTTT. Its translation is CASSEQGSNQPQHF.

V usage is TRBV7-8 and J usage is TRBJ2-1; D is undetermined. V gave up 2 bases and J gave up 0 bases, with 8 bases separating them. Germline CDR1 is SGHVS and CDR2 is FQNEAQ. The CDR3 runs 15 residues. CDR3 in amino acids: CASSLRGVSYNEQFF. In DNA form, the CDR3 reads TGTGCCAGCAGCTTACGTGGAGTCTCCTACAATGAGCAGTTCTTC.

This clone was counted once. The genes are TRBV10-3 and TRBJ1-5; D is uncertain. The V end lost 3 bases, the J end lost 2 bases, and 2 bases lay between the germline ends. The CDR3 is made up of 12 amino acids. Germline values: CDR1 ENHRY, CDR2 SYGVKD. The DNA of the CDR3 is TGTGCCATCAGTGACGGCAATCAGCCCCAGCATTTT. As protein: CAISDGNQPQHF.

The rearrangement links TRBV9 to TRBJ2-1; 7 bases line up with TRBD1. CDR3 length equals 15 residues. V was pared by 3 bases and J by 0 bases, with 3 bases of the junction left unmatched. Germline CDR1 SGDLS, CDR2 YYNGEE. This CDR3 is CASSDQGDSYNEQFF. For the CDR3, the DNA is TGTGCCAGCAGCGATCAGGGGGACTCCTACAATGAGCAGTTCTTC.

The chain has TRBV5-1 and TRBJ2-3; TRBD2 aligns across 10 bases. The germline CDR1 and CDR2 sequences are SGHRS and YFSETQ. The CDR3 spans 16 residues. The V and J ends lost 1 base and 4 bases, in that order; junction bases with no gene match: 6. CDR3 in DNA: TGCGCCAGCAGCTTGTCAAGCGGGGGGGCCCCAGATACGCAGTATTTT. Protein sequence: CASSLSSGGAPDTQYF.

The rearrangement joins TRBV18 to TRBJ1-3; 7 nucleotides match TRBD1. The CDR3 length is 16 residues. J lost 0 bases, V lost 4 bases, and 6 bases had no gene match. CDR1 is KGHSH, CDR2 LQKENI, per germline. Written as DNA, the CDR3 is TGTGCCAGCTCACTCCTGACAGGGAGCTCTGGAAACACCATATATTTT. It encodes CASSLLTGSSGNTIYF.